The entry that follows covers one TCR beta chain sequence. Germline CDR1 reads KGHDR; CDR2 reads SFDVKD. The CDR3 runs to 15 residues. Between the trimmed V and J ends, which lost 7 bases and 5 bases, there was a span of 18 bases. This specimen comes from a study of blood T cell repertoires in COVID-19. Study information: Specimens from acute and convalescent COVID-19 originated in the United States, Italy and Spain. In each case, the material was cDNA or gDNA derived from T cells, B-cell-depleted T cells, or PBMCs.

Produced via immunoSEQ multiplex PCR; TCRdb's table is partial and in-frame only. The table has 130,000 to 150,000 clones, 80% to 90% seen once. The sequenced material came from peripheral blood. This sequence originates from a woman aged 45-59 years with acute or convalescent COVID-19. V usage is TRBV24-1 and J usage is TRBJ2-3; weak D call: TRBD2 (6 bases). In DNA form, the CDR3 reads TGTGCCACCAGCCCGCGTGGGGCGGGGAAAGATACGCAGTATTTT. This sequence encodes CATSPRGAGKDTQYF.